A single T cell receptor (beta chain) is shown here with its context. This clonotype was detected a few times. It lacks a known antigen. Base quality data are lacking; no much larger clone is found one base away. In light of the paper, this sample's time point label describes: sample taken at primary tumor resection. Whole RNA extracted from tumor and nontumor lung tissue, or from cryopreserved PBMC samples, was used for TCR sequencing without cell sorting. Donors were some 70 patients with early-stage, untreated non-small cell lung cancer from the lung TRACERx cohort. Only patients for whom sufficient RNA was available from at least two tumor regions were selected for TCR sequencing. The library was built by means of 5' RACE. The data were produced on a NextSeq 500. The TCR library protocol attached a unique molecular identifier to each TCR cDNA molecule to allow correction of PCR and sequencing errors. The original pipeline was this. TCR identification, UMI-based error correction and CDR3 extraction were performed with Decombinator tools. TCRs above a frequency of 2 per 1,000, corresponding to the top 1% of the tumor frequency distribution, were defined as expanded. Rényi diversity was computed with the R vegan package after subsampling each repertoire 100 times to 5,000 TCRs. To build CDR3 similarity networks, amino acid triplet string-kernel similarity was used, and CDR3s were connected when their pairwise similarity was above 0.82. Starting from the raw public reads, TCRdb applied fastp trimming at Q25, assembled clones with MiXCR and retained in-frame beta chains. All rows with the same CDR3 protein become a single entry with the most common DNA and genes. These V and J calls derive from TCRdb rather than the authors' analysis. The sample table contains 40,000 to 50,000 distinct CDR3 sequences; only one count was recorded for roughly an eighth of them. The ten biggest clones cover 55% to 65% of the sample.

This sample was taken from a study of spatial heterogeneity in lung cancer (dated by TCRdb to about 2019). Looking at the study overall: Beta-chain transcripts were consistently detected in greater numbers than alpha-chain transcripts, which likely reflects a higher abundance of beta-chain transcripts. In the raw uncorrected reads, each unique combination of TCR and UMI appeared more than ten times on average. The study quantitatively compared TCR alpha and beta repertoires across multiple tumor regions, matched nontumor lung and blood in non-small cell lung cancer. Nonsynonymous mutation counts, determined by whole-exome sequencing of tumor tissue, were related to TCR repertoire features. Both alpha and beta chains were TCR-sequenced in about 240 tumor regions, around 65 matched nontumor lung samples and around 50 PBMC samples obtained at surgery. General conclusions and limits of the study: Additional single-cell paired TCR alpha and beta sequencing was considered necessary to confirm, at a functional level, the hypothesis that regional TCRs recognize regional mutations. Ubiquitous expanded tumor TCRs were found in blood more often at tumor resection than at routine follow-up.

From the cysteine up to the phenylalanine, the CDR3 has a length of 15 residues. Only CDR3 DNA is held: 45 bases, read in frame from base 1. Deletion took 6 bases off V and 0 bases off J, with a span of 18 bases between the germline ends. For CDR1 and CDR2, the germline V gene (reference sequence) lists DFQATT and SNEGSKA. Sequenced here: PBMCs, sampled at surgery. The clonotype was recovered from a male donor with early-stage non-small cell lung cancer. The rearranged chain carries TRBV20-1 and TRBJ2-7; there is no confident call for the D gene. The base sequence is TGCAGTGCGGAGAGGTATCAGGCAGACTCCTACGAGCAGTACTTC. Its amino acids are CSAERYQADSYEQYF.